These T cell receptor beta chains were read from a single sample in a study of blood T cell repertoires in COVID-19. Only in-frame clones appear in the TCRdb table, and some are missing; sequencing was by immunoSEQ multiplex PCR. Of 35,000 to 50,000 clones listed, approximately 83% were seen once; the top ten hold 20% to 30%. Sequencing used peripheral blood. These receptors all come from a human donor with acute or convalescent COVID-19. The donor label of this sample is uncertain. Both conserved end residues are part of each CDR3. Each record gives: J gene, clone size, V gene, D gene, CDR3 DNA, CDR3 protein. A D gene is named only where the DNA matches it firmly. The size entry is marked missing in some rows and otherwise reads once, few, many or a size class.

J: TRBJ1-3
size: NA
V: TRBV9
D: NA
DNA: TGTGCCAGCAGCGTAGATGAGGCCGTGGGCACCATATATTTT
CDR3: CASSVDEAVGTIYF

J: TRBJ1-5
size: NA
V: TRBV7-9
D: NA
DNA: TGTGCCAGCAGCCTAACAACGGGACACCACAATCAGCCCCAGCATTTT
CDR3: CASSLTTGHHNQPQHF

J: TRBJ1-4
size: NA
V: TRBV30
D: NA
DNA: TGTGCCTGGGTAGGACAAGATCGGGAAAAACTGTTTTTT
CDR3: CAWVGQDREKLFF

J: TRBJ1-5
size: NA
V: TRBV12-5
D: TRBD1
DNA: TGTGCTAGTGGTTTTGCTAGATTGGGGACAGGCGATCAGCCCCAGCATTTT
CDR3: CASGFARLGTGDQPQHF

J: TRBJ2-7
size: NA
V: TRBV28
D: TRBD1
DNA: TGTGCCAGCAGAGGGGACAGGTTCTACGAGCAGTACTTC
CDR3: CASRGDRFYEQYF

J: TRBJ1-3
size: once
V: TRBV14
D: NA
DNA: TGTGCCAGCAGCCAAGACCACAGGGATTTCTCTGGAAACACCATATATTTT
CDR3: CASSQDHRDFSGNTIYF

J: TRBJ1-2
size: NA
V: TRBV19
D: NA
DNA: TGTGCCAGTAGTCCCTTTGGGGGCGTAGACTATGGCTACACCTTC
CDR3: CASSPFGGVDYGYTF

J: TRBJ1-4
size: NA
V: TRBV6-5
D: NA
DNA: TGTGCCACCACCTTGTGGGCACCGAATGAAAAACTGTTTTTT
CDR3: CATTLWAPNEKLFF

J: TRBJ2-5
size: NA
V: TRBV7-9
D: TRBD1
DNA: TGTGCCAGCAGCCTGGACAGGGAGGAGACCCAGTACTTC
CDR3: CASSLDREETQYF

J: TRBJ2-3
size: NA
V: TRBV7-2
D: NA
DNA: TGTGCCAGCAGCTTTCAGGGGCCGAGCACAGATACGCAGTATTTT
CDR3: CASSFQGPSTDTQYF

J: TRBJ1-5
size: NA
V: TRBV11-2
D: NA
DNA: TGTGCCAGCAGTGCGGACAGCTTAGGGAATCAGCCCCAGCATTTT
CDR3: CASSADSLGNQPQHF

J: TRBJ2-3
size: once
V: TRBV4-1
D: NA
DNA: TGCGCCAGCAGCCAAGGGAGTTTTAGCACAGATACGCAGTATTTT
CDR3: CASSQGSFSTDTQYF

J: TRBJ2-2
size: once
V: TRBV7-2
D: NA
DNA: TGTGCCAGCAGCATCCCCTACGGGATCGGGGAGCTGTTTTTT
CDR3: CASSIPYGIGELFF

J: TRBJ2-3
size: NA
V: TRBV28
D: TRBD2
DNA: TGTGCCAGCAGTTCTAGCGGGAGCGTGGCAGATACGCAGTATTTT
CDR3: CASSSSGSVADTQYF

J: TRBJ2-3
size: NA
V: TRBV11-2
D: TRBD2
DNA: TGTGCCAGCAGCCCCCTGGGGACTACAAAGAGCACAGATACGCAGTATTTT
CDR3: CASSPLGTTKSTDTQYF

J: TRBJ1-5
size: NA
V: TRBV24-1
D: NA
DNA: TGTGCCACCAGTGATGGGACACGGGGCAATCAGCCCCAGCATTTT
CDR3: CATSDGTRGNQPQHF

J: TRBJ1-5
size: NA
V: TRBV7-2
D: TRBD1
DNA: TGTGCCAGCAGCTACGGACAGGGCCAGCCCCAGCATTTT
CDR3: CASSYGQGQPQHF

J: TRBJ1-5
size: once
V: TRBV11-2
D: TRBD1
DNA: TGTGCCAGCAGTTTGGGACAGGGCCCCAATCAGCCCCAGCATTTT
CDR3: CASSLGQGPNQPQHF

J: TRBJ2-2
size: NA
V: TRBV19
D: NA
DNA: TGTGCCAGTAGTCCTGGCAGGGGGAGGACCGGGGAGCTGTTTTTT
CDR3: CASSPGRGRTGELFF

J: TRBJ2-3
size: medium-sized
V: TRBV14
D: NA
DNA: TGTGCCAGCAGCGCAGACACAGATACGCAGTATTTT
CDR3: CASSADTDTQYF

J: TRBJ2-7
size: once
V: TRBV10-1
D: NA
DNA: TGCGCCAGCAGACAGGCTGAGCAGTACTTC
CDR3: CASRQAEQYF

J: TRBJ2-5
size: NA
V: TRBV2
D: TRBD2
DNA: TGTGCCAGCAGTGAGTCTAGCGGTTTAGGGACCCAGTACTTC
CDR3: CASSESSGLGTQYF

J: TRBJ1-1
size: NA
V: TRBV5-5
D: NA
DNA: TGTGCCAGCAGCCTAACCGACATTAGGAACACTGAAGCTTTCTTT
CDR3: CASSLTDIRNTEAFF

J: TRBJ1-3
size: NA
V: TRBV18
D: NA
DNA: TGTGCCAGCTCACTACCGGGGGCGGCTGGAAACACCATATATTTT
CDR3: CASSLPGAAGNTIYF

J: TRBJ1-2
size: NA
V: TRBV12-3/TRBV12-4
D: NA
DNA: TGTGCCAGCGACTCAGGGAACCGCTATGGCTACACCTTC
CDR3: CASDSGNRYGYTF